The T cell receptor beta chain described here comes from a study of cytomegalovirus exposure and HLA in healthy donors. The CDR3 consists of 15 residues. The V segment lost 4 bases and the J segment 7 bases; nucleotides outside the gene matches: 8. Looked up from germline, CDR1 is SGDLS and CDR2 is YYNGEE. The PCR ran on 60 Vbeta and 13 Jbeta primers. Study processing details: Later, 75 million to 100 million unique TCR beta chains were counted in an analysis, and approximately 10 million of them were shared. Method: immunoSEQ multiplex PCR; TCRdb's copy keeps in-frame clones and lacks some. The V and J calls and the clone size are those of that table, but D and trimming were determined from the DNA. The sample has a few hundred thousand clones, 70% to 90% seen once; the top ten hold roughly 7.4%.

The V call is TRBV9, the J call TRBJ1-6; 7 bases match TRBD1. The origin of this receptor is a woman aged 55-75 years in good health and CMV-seropositive. The sequenced sample was PBMCs. CDR3 protein: CASSPRGVANSPLHF. The CDR3 DNA is TGTGCCAGCAGCCCCAGGGGGGTAGCGAATTCACCCCTCCACTTT.